This entry lists 18 T cell receptor beta chains sequenced from one sample in a study of blood T cell repertoires in COVID-19 (dated by TCRdb to 2018 to 2020). Receptor libraries were prepared by the immunoSEQ multiplex PCR assay. Sourced from immuneACCESS, this table was stored by TCRdb with only in-frame sequences that have V and J called. A share of the clones is absent; for the studies checked, an unresolved V gene accounts for under half, and the remainder has no known explanation. The sample contains fewer than 200,000 clones, 82% of them found a single time. The ten top clones hold roughly 18% of the sample. Sequencing was performed on PBMCs or T cells enriched from blood (not recorded which). These receptor sequences come from a man in his sixties who had recovered from COVID-19.

The chain employs TRBV2 and TRBJ1-1, with 7 nucleotides matching TRBD1. In germline, CDR1 is SNHLY, CDR2 FYNNEI. CDR3 length: 15 residues. With V trimmed by 6 bases and J by 11 bases, 18 bases remained unmatched. The CDR3 region has the DNA TGTGCCAGCAGCAGTTTTTTCCGGGAGAACAGGGGTGCTTTCTTT. Amino acid sequence: CASSSFFRENRGAFF.

V gene TRBV7-3 combines with J gene TRBJ2-1, with 10 bases fitting TRBD2. Germline CDR1 SGHTA, CDR2 FQGTGA. The CDR3 consists of 13 residues. V shed 2 bases and J 9 bases; nucleotides not matched to a gene: 1. CDR3 protein: CASSLWTSGEQFF. Here the CDR3 DNA reads TGTGCCAGCAGCTTATGGACTAGCGGTGAGCAGTTCTTC.

The genes are TRBV2 and TRBJ2-7; the match to TRBD2 covers 7 bases. CDR1 is SNHLY and CDR2 is FYNNEI in the germline V gene. The CDR3 totals 22 residues. With V trimmed by 3 bases and J by 0 bases, 26 bases remained unmatched. The CDR3 bases are TGTGCCAGCAGTGATTGGAGGGGCGGCCTTGCGGGAGAGGCCCCCTTCTCCTACGAGCAGTACTTC. Amino acids: CASSDWRGGLAGEAPFSYEQYF.

The V and J genes are TRBV19 and TRBJ2-2, with 8 bases identical to TRBD2. Per germline, CDR1 LNHDA and CDR2 SQIVND (reference sequence). The CDR3 spans 16 residues. With 5 bases clipped from V and 4 bases from J, the junction kept 9 bases outside the gene matches. CDR3 sequence: CASSVGGALGTGELFF. Written as DNA, the CDR3 is TGTGCCAGTAGTGTCGGGGGGGCGCTGGGCACCGGGGAGCTGTTTTTT.

The chain employs TRBV7-3 and TRBJ2-3; 14 bases are shared with TRBD2. The CDR3 covers 19 residues. CDR1 is SGHTA and CDR2 is FQGTGA in the germline V gene. V shed 6 bases and J 2 bases; nucleotides not matched to a gene: 13. CDR3 amino acids: CASRDGTSGSIGPTDTQYF. CDR3 coding DNA: TGTGCCAGCAGGGATGGGACTAGCGGGAGCATCGGGCCCACAGATACGCAGTATTTT.

V is TRBV10-3 and J is TRBJ1-5, with D possibly TRBD1 on 6 matching bases. CDR3 length: 13 residues. With 8 bases removed from V and 10 bases from J, the gap between germline ends came to 18 bases. Germline CDR1 and CDR2: ENHRY and SYGVKD. CDR3 region: CAIQGDINGPQHF. Written as DNA, the CDR3 is TGTGCCATCCAAGGGGACATCAACGGCCCCCAGCATTTT.

This sequence joins TRBV30 and TRBJ1-4; TRBD1 aligns across 9 bases. The CDR3 sequence is 12 residues long. Germline assignment: CDR1 GTSNPN and CDR2 SVGIG (reference sequence). Trimming at V came to 5 bases and at J to 8 bases, leaving 3 bases not matched to a gene. The CDR3: CAWGTGREKLFF. CDR3 nucleotides: TGTGCCTGGGGGACAGGGAGGGAAAAACTGTTTTTT.

This chain links TRBV18 with TRBJ1-3; 9 bases are a match to TRBD1. V dropped 4 bases and J dropped 8; count of bases not matched to a gene: 6. CDR3 length: 14 amino acids. Germline lookup yields CDR1 KGHSH and CDR2 LQKENI. In DNA form, the CDR3 reads TGTGCCAGCTCACGCCGGGACAGGGTTCACACCATATATTTT. Its translation: CASSRRDRVHTIYF.

The V call is TRBV7-9, the J call TRBJ2-2; a possible D gene is TRBD2 (6 bases). This CDR3 has 15 amino acids. V was shortened by 1 base and J by 5 bases, with 11 bases between the two germline ends. From germline, CDR1 is SEHNR and CDR2 FQNEAQ (reference sequence). The CDR3 sequence: CASSLVRGGTGELFF. The DNA for the CDR3 is TGTGCCAGCAGCTTAGTCCGGGGAGGAACCGGGGAGCTGTTTTTT.

The chain is built from TRBV3-1 (or the pseudogene TRBV3-2) and TRBJ2-7; no clear D gene. The V and J ends lost 0 bases and 3 bases respectively, with 6 bases between them. From germline, CDR1 is LGHDT and CDR2 YNNKEL (reference sequence). This CDR3 contains 13 residues. The CDR3 region is CASSQDLLYEQYF. The CDR3 DNA follows: TGTGCCAGCAGCCAAGACCTCCTCTACGAGCAGTACTTC.

The rearrangement joins TRBV6-4 to TRBJ2-3, with TRBD1 matching 8 bases. Germline V gene sequence: CDR1 MRHNA, CDR2 SNTAGT. With 5 bases clipped from V and 4 bases from J, the junction kept 5 bases outside the gene matches. CDR3 length: 14 residues. The CDR3 here is CASSLAGGADTQYF. CDR3 bases: TGTGCCAGCAGTTTGGCAGGGGGCGCAGATACGCAGTATTTT.

This chain connects TRBV19 to TRBJ2-3; TRBD2 is a possible D gene (7 bases). Germline CDR1 reads LNHDA; CDR2 reads SQIVND (reference sequence). Trimming left V 4 bases short and J 6 bases short, with 11 bases between. The CDR3 sequence is 13 residues long. As DNA, the CDR3 is TGTGCCAGTAGTAAGGGGGGGTCGGATACGCAGTATTTT. It yields the protein CASSKGGSDTQYF.

V and J are TRBV12-3 or TRBV12-4 and TRBJ1-3, with D perhaps matching TRBD1 (5 bases). The CDR3 covers 13 residues. V lost 8 bases, J lost 6 bases, and 14 bases lay in between. In nucleotides, the CDR3 is TGTGCCAGCCGACCCCAGGACACAAACACCATATATTTT. Translated, it gives CASRPQDTNTIYF.

This clone was observed a handful of times. V gene TRBV12-3 or TRBV12-4 combines with J gene TRBJ1-5, with a tentative D call TRBD1 (6 bases). The germline V and J ends were trimmed by 6 bases and 1 base, with 7 bases remaining between them. The CDR3 is 13 amino acids. In DNA form, the CDR3 reads TGTGCCAGCAGCGACAGGAGCAATCAGCCCCAGCATTTT. Translated: CASSDRSNQPQHF.

This chain connects TRBV6-6 to TRBJ1-5; 7 bases are shared with TRBD1. This CDR3 spans 13 amino acids. The ends lost 6 bases at V and 7 bases at J; junction bases unmatched: 6. CDR1 and CDR2 (germline): MNHNY, SVGAGI (reference sequence). The CDR3: CASSQGVQQPQHF. In DNA form, the CDR3 reads TGTGCCAGCAGCCAGGGGGTGCAACAGCCCCAGCATTTT.

This clone was found a few times. V gene TRBV29-1 combines with J gene TRBJ1-3, with TRBD1 matching 10 bases. V shed 6 bases, J shed 1 base, and the junction held 3 bases outside the gene matches. Per germline, CDR1 SQVTM and CDR2 ANQGSEA. CDR3 length: 14 amino acids. CDR3 sequence reads: CSVGQGGSGNTIYF. CDR3 sequence (DNA): TGCAGCGTCGGACAGGGGGGATCTGGAAACACCATATATTTT.

The chain has TRBV2 and TRBJ1-2; D call uncertain. This CDR3 is 14 amino acids long. Trimming took off 1 base at V and 4 bases at J, with 10 bases between the two ends. Per the germline V gene, CDR1 is SNHLY and CDR2 is FYNNEI. The CDR3 reads CASSEVTEVYGYTF. The CDR3 nucleotides read TGTGCCAGCAGTGAAGTAACAGAAGTCTATGGCTACACCTTC.

In this sample, this clone turned up once. The chain employs TRBV9 and TRBJ2-2; 7 bases align to TRBD2. Germline CDR1 SGDLS, CDR2 YYNGEE. The CDR3 has 17 residues. Germline trimming cut 0 bases from V and 4 bases from J; bases unmatched to any gene: 9. The CDR3: CASSVVSGGSSTGELFF. As DNA, the CDR3 is TGTGCCAGCAGCGTAGTAAGTGGCGGGAGTTCCACCGGGGAGCTGTTTTTT.